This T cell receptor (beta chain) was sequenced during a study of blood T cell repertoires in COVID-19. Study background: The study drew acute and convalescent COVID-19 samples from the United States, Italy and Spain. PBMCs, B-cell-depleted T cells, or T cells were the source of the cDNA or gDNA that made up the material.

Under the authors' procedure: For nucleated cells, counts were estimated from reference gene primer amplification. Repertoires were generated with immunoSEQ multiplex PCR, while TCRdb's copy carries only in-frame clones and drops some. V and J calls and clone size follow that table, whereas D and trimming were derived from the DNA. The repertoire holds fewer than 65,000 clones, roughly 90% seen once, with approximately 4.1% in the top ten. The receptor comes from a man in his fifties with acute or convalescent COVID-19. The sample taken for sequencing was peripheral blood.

The CDR3 sequence is CASSEAGTMNTGELFF. CDR3 DNA: TGCGCCAGCAGCGAAGCCGGGACTATGAACACCGGGGAGCTGTTTTTT. The chain has TRBV5-1 and TRBJ2-2; 7 bases agree with TRBD2. Germline assignment: CDR1 SGHRS and CDR2 YFSETQ. The CDR3 runs 16 residues. V shed 4 bases and J 1 base; nucleotides not matched to a gene: 7.